These 18 T cell receptor beta chains originate from one sample sequenced in a study of shared clonotypes between healthy human individuals. Only in-frame clones appear in the TCRdb table, and some are missing; sequencing was by immunoSEQ multiplex PCR. The table includes around 500,000 clones, 76% detected once. The sample was PBMCs. These receptors came from a woman between 40 and 55 years old in good health. Some clones in this sample may be carry-over from other donors' samples.

The chain is built from TRBV28 and TRBJ2-6; D gene ambiguous. The ends were cut back, 4 bases at V and 0 bases at J, with 7 bases in the middle. Germline lookup yields CDR1 MDHEN and CDR2 SYDVKM. The CDR3 has 15 amino acids. CDR3: CASSSWSSGANVLTF. The CDR3 nucleotides read TGTGCCAGCAGTTCTTGGTCCTCTGGGGCCAACGTCCTGACTTTC.

The genes are TRBV29-1 and TRBJ2-4; D could derive from TRBD1 or TRBD2 (5 bases each). The CDR3 has 13 amino acids. Trimming removed 4 bases at V and 7 bases at J, with 14 bases between. The germline V gene encodes CDR1 SQVTM and CDR2 ANQGSEA. The CDR3 sequence is CSVGDGEGNIQYF. In nucleotides, the CDR3 is TGCAGCGTTGGGGACGGGGAAGGGAACATTCAGTACTTC.

This rearrangement joins TRBV7-2 to TRBJ1-5, with 9 bases that match TRBD1. The ends lost 5 bases at V and 1 base at J; junction bases unmatched: 3. CDR3 length equals 15 residues. Germline V gene sequence: CDR1 SGHTA, CDR2 FQGNSA. The CDR3 DNA follows: TGTGCCAGCAGCCGACAGGGGGGAAGCAATCAGCCCCAGCATTTT. Translated, it gives CASSRQGGSNQPQHF. Based on the CDR3 plus reference TRBV7-2 and TRBJ1-5, the full variable domain is GAGVSQSPSNKVTEKGKDVELRCDPISGHTALYWYRQSLGQGLEFLIYFQGNSAPDKSGLPSDRFSAERTGGSVSTLTIQRTQQEDSAVYLCASSRQGGSNQPQHFGDGTRLSIL.

The chain combines TRBV27 with TRBJ2-5, with a tentative D call TRBD2 (5 bases). The J call may not be correct, given that the DNA end is closer to TRBJ2-7. Germline CDR1 is MNHEY and CDR2 is SMNVEV (reference sequence). This CDR3 is 12 amino acids long. The CDR3 nucleotides read TGTGCCAGCAGTGGCTATGGGAGCGAGCAGTACTTC. It yields the protein CASSGYGSEQYF.

Comments on this clone: A much larger clone lies a single base off, so this may be a read error. The chain is built from TRBV28 and TRBJ2-1; 10 nucleotides match TRBD2. CDR1 is MDHEN and CDR2 is SYDVKM in the germline V gene. V shed 6 bases, J shed 2 bases, and the junction held 4 bases outside the gene matches. There are 15 residues in the CDR3. CDR3 protein: CASSPAGGPYNEQFF. The CDR3 DNA sequence: TGTGCCAGCAGCCCAGCGGGAGGGCCCTACAATGAGCAGTTCTTC. Together with reference TRBV28 and TRBJ2-1, the CDR3 gives the full variable domain: DVKVTQSSRYLVKRTGEKVFLECVQDMDHENMFWYRQDPGLGLRLIYFSYDVKMKEKGDIPEGYSVSREKKERFSLILESASTNQTSMYLCASSPAGGPYNEQFFGPGTRLTVL.

Comment on this clone: This likely stems from a read error, as it lies one base from a far larger clone. This same CDR3 is encoded by further DNA sequences in the sample. The V and J genes are TRBV2 and TRBJ2-7, with TRBD2 matching over 7 bases. The CDR3 extends over 19 amino acids. The J segment lost 1 base and the V segment lost 6 bases, leaving 21 bases of the junction unmatched. Per the germline V gene, CDR1 is SNHLY and CDR2 is FYNNEI. CDR3 sequence: CASSLAVRTGGLGSYEQYF. Here the CDR3 DNA reads TGTGCCAGCAGCTTAGCGGTGAGAACGGGGGGACTGGGGTCCTACGAGCAGTACTTC.

The chain couples TRBV30 to TRBJ1-2; D unresolved. The V gene's germline CDR1 is GTSNPN and CDR2 SVGIG (reference sequence). The CDR3 runs to 13 residues. The V gene lost 1 base and the J gene lost 8 bases, with 14 bases spanning the gap. The CDR3 sequence: CAWSAASLGGYTF. The CDR3 bases are TGTGCCTGGAGTGCAGCTTCCCTAGGCGGCTACACCTTC.

This clone showed up just a few times. This chain links TRBV30 with TRBJ1-1, with D possibly matching TRBD1 (6 bases). With 1 base removed from V and 0 bases from J, the gap between germline ends came to 12 bases. Per germline, CDR1 GTSNPN and CDR2 SVGIG (reference sequence). CDR3 length: 15 residues. CDR3 coding DNA: TGTGCCTGGAGTGGAGGGACAAGGATGAACACTGAAGCTTTCTTT. Amino acids: CAWSGGTRMNTEAFF.

The J gene is TRBJ2-3, the V gene TRBV30, with D hard to call. Trimming shortened V by 1 base and J by 2 bases, and 16 bases separated the two germline ends. CDR1 is GTSNPN and CDR2 is SVGIG in the germline V gene (reference sequence). The CDR3 is 16 residues long. The CDR3 loop is CAWSAGLWGYTDTQYF. The CDR3 coding sequence is TGTGCCTGGAGTGCCGGGCTTTGGGGTTACACAGATACGCAGTATTTT.

V and J are TRBV23-1 and TRBJ2-1; D call uncertain. TRBV23-1 qualifies as an ORF whose function is uncertain. V lost 6 bases and J 0 bases, leaving 6 bases between the germline ends. CDR3 length equals 13 residues. DNA of the CDR3: TGCGCCAGCAGGACGGCCTCCTACAATGAGCAGTTCTTC. Translation gives CASRTASYNEQFF.

This rearrangement joins TRBV4-3 to TRBJ2-3; D may match TRBD1 or TRBD2 (5 bases each). The CDR3 covers 14 residues. The germline V gene has CDR1 LGHNA and CDR2 YSLEER. The V end was cut by 0 bases, the J end by 6 bases, with 10 bases between. DNA of the CDR3: TGCGCCAGCAGCCAAGAAATTCGGGACGATACGCAGTATTTT. Translating gives CASSQEIRDDTQYF.

The CDR3 DNA is TGTGCCAGCAGTTCCGGGGGAGAGGTGAAAAGAGCCGAGCAGTACTTC. Translated: CASSSGGEVKRAEQYF. The V and J genes are TRBV28 and TRBJ2-7; tentative D call: TRBD2 (6 bases). The CDR3 consists of 16 residues. Per germline, CDR1 MDHEN and CDR2 SYDVKM. Deletions cut 4 bases from V and 6 bases from J, with 22 bases between.

The rearrangement links TRBV14 to TRBJ2-1; 9 bases align to TRBD2. The CDR3 has 16 residues. Germline V gene sequence: CDR1 SGHDN, CDR2 FVKESK. V lost 4 bases and J lost 0; bases outside the gene matches: 4. The CDR3 loop reads CASSPLAGFSYNEQFF. CDR3 sequence (DNA): TGTGCCAGCAGCCCTCTAGCGGGATTCTCCTACAATGAGCAGTTCTTC.

On this clone: A much larger clone lies one base from this, so it may be a read error. The V call is TRBV29-1, the J call TRBJ2-2, with D tentatively TRBD2 (5 bases). Germline assignment: CDR1 SQVTM and CDR2 ANQGSEA. The CDR3 loop spans 13 amino acids. For the CDR3, the DNA is TGCAGCGGTACTACGTCGAACACCGGGGAGCCGTTTTTT. Translating it yields CSGTTSNTGEPFF.

The V gene is TRBV18, the J gene TRBJ2-5; D possibly uses TRBD1 or TRBD2 (5 bases each). Trimming removed 1 base from V and 4 bases from J, with 13 bases in between. The CDR3 contains 15 residues. CDR1 is KGHSH and CDR2 is LQKENI in the germline V gene. CDR3 coding DNA: TGTGCCAGCTCACCACAAAAGACGGGACGAGAGACCCAGTACTTC. As protein: CASSPQKTGRETQYF.

This clone was picked up one time. One junction end disagrees with the germline gene, perhaps due to a read error. This sequence joins TRBV5-4 and TRBJ1-1; D is undetermined. The germline V gene has CDR1 SGHNT and CDR2 YYREEE (reference sequence). The CDR3 totals 14 residues. Here the CDR3 DNA reads TGTGCCAGCAGCTTCGAGCTAGGGAACACTGAAGCTCTCTTT. It codes for CASSFELGNTEALF.

This clone has a handful of counts. The chain employs TRBV11-1 and TRBJ1-3; D is possibly TRBD1 (5 bases). The V gene lost 5 bases and the J gene lost 0 bases, with 8 bases spanning the gap. Germline V gives CDR1 SGHAT, CDR2 FQDESV (reference sequence). This CDR3 contains 14 residues. Written as DNA, the CDR3 is TGTGCCAGCAGCCTAGGGGCCTCTGGAAACACCATATATTTT. Translated: CASSLGASGNTIYF. The whole variable domain, remainder taken from reference TRBV11-1 and TRBJ1-3, is EAEVAQSPRYKITEKSQAVAFWCDPISGHATLYWYRQILGQGPELLVQFQDESVVDDSQLPKDRFSAERLKGVDSTLKIQPAELGDSAMYLCASSLGASGNTIYFGEGSWLTVV.

This clone was counted only a few times. The chain employs TRBV28 and TRBJ2-3; 10 bases map to TRBD2. From germline, CDR1 is MDHEN and CDR2 SYDVKM. The CDR3 has 19 amino acids. With V trimmed by 4 bases and J by 2 bases, 15 bases remained unmatched. The CDR3 DNA reads TGTGCCAGCAGTTGCGTACTAGCGGGGTTACCCACCCCCACAGATACGCAGTATTTT. This codes for CASSCVLAGLPTPTDTQYF.